This record concerns one T cell receptor (beta chain) sequence. As yet, its antigen is unknown. The sample originates from a study of cytomegalovirus exposure and HLA in healthy donors. Trimming removed 0 bases from V and 2 bases from J, with 7 bases in between. Germline assignment: CDR1 SGHRS and CDR2 YFSETQ. CDR3 size: 14 residues. Profiled with immunoSEQ multiplex PCR; TCRdb holds only in-frame clones, not every one. Altogether some 150,000 clones are present, around 83% being singletons, with the ten largest covering approximately 2.2%. Study conclusions and caveats: In vitro experiments confirmed that a few CMV-associated chains were specific for CMV antigens.

Sequencing was done on a sample of PBMCs. The TCR comes from a human donor in good health. The chain joins TRBV5-1 to TRBJ2-3; no definite D call. CDR3 residues: CASSLVSHTDTQYF. As DNA, the CDR3 is TGCGCCAGCAGCTTGGTCAGTCACACAGATACGCAGTATTTT.